The 18 T cell receptor beta chains reported below all come from one sample, sequenced in a study of blood T cell repertoires in COVID-19. Assay used: immunoSEQ multiplex PCR; TCRdb lists only in-frame clones, some missing. Here the sample spans 150,000 to 250,000 clones, roughly nine tenths being singletons. The material sequenced was PBMCs or T cells enriched from blood (not recorded which). These receptors were taken from a woman in her twenties or thirties who had recovered from COVID-19.

J is TRBJ2-7 and V is TRBV6-5, with D possibly TRBD2 on 5 matching bases. Germline CDR1 and CDR2: MNHEY and SVGAGI. The CDR3 is made up of 14 amino acids. Trimming removed 8 bases from V and 4 bases from J, with 18 bases in between. CDR3 in amino acids: CASRYTYGVYEQYF. CDR3 nucleotides: TGTGCCAGCCGATACACATACGGGGTTTACGAGCAGTACTTC.

This chain connects TRBV3-1 (or the pseudogene TRBV3-2) to TRBJ2-5; no firm D call. The CDR3 has 14 amino acids. Germline values: CDR1 LGHDT, CDR2 YNNKEL (reference sequence). With 5 bases removed from V and 0 bases from J, the gap between germline ends came to 10 bases. CDR3 nucleotides: TGTGCCAGCAGCAACTCTCCCAACCAAGAGACCCAGTACTTC. This sequence encodes CASSNSPNQETQYF.

The rearrangement links TRBV27 to TRBJ1-2, with D unresolved. Looked up from germline, CDR1 is MNHEY and CDR2 is SMNVEV (reference sequence). V was cut by 5 bases and J by 2 bases, with 12 bases left in between. The CDR3 consists of 14 residues. The CDR3 DNA follows: TGTGCCAGCAGTAGCCCGACATCCAACTATGGCTACACCTTC. This gives the protein CASSSPTSNYGYTF.

The chain uses TRBV11-2 and TRBJ1-4; D is perhaps TRBD1 (5 bases). V lost 1 base and J 3 bases, leaving 15 bases between the germline ends. Germline V gene lookup returns CDR1 SGHAT and CDR2 FQNNGV. The CDR3 covers 17 residues. CDR3 DNA sequence: TGTGCCAGCAGCTTAGTTCTGGGGGGACGGCCTAATGAAAAACTGTTTTTT. Translation: CASSLVLGGRPNEKLFF.

The chain couples TRBV7-9 to TRBJ1-4; 12 positions agree with TRBD1. There are 16 residues in the CDR3. In germline, CDR1 is SEHNR, CDR2 FQNEAQ (reference sequence). V shed 5 bases, J shed 6 bases, and the junction held 7 bases outside the gene matches. The CDR3 loop is CASSTGTGGGYEKLFF. The DNA of the CDR3 is TGTGCCAGCAGCACCGGGACAGGGGGCGGATATGAAAAACTGTTTTTT.

V gene TRBV18 combines with J gene TRBJ2-2; D might be TRBD1 (6 bases). The V and J ends lost 8 bases and 1 base respectively, with 11 bases between them. Germline assignment: CDR1 KGHSH and CDR2 LQKENI. The CDR3 is 14 amino acids. CDR3 amino acids: CASRETGNTGELFF. DNA for the CDR3: TGTGCCAGCCGAGAGACAGGGAACACCGGGGAGCTGTTTTTT.

The CDR3: CATGLWGYGYTF. CDR3 coding DNA: TGTGCCACAGGACTGTGGGGCTATGGCTACACCTTC. The V call is TRBV19, the J call TRBJ1-2; D gene uncertain. The germline gives CDR1 LNHDA, CDR2 SQIVND (reference sequence). The length of the CDR3 is 12 residues. The germline V and J ends were trimmed by 10 bases and 4 bases, with 13 bases remaining between them. Full variable domain (missing parts from reference TRBV19 and TRBJ1-2): DGGITQSPKYLFRKEGQNVTLSCEQNLNHDAMYWYRQDPGQGLRLIYYSQIVNDFQKGDIAEGYSVSREKKESFPLTVTSAQKNPTAFYLCATGLWGYGYTFGSGTRLTVV.

This chain connects TRBV7-2 to TRBJ1-2, with 8 bases aligning to TRBD1. Germline V gene sequence: CDR1 SGHTA, CDR2 FQGNSA. The V gene end was trimmed by 1 base and the J gene end by 2 bases; junction bases not matched to a gene: 12. This CDR3 has 18 residues. In nucleotides, the CDR3 is TGTGCCAGCAGCTTAGTTGGGACAGGACTAAACTTGAACTATGGCTACACCTTC. It codes for CASSLVGTGLNLNYGYTF.

V and J are TRBV6-5 and TRBJ1-5, with D unclear. This CDR3 has 15 amino acids. V was trimmed by 9 bases and J by 0 bases, leaving 15 bases between them. Germline CDR1 and CDR2: MNHEY and SVGAGI. This CDR3 is CASGRGSYSNQPQHF. CDR3 bases: TGTGCCAGTGGAAGAGGGAGTTATAGCAATCAGCCCCAGCATTTT.

There are a few counts of this clone. J is TRBJ2-7 and V is TRBV14; D possibly corresponds to TRBD1 (6 bases). The V gene's germline CDR1 is SGHDN and CDR2 FVKESK. The CDR3 has 15 residues. Trimming removed 4 bases from V and 9 bases from J, with 22 bases in between. The CDR3 region is CASSRLSDSSTGQYF. DNA for the CDR3: TGTGCCAGCAGCCGTTTATCGGACAGTTCTACGGGGCAGTACTTC.

J is TRBJ1-6 and V is TRBV19, with D uncertain. Germline lookup yields CDR1 LNHDA and CDR2 SQIVND (reference sequence). V was trimmed by 7 bases and J by 6 bases, leaving 16 bases between them. CDR3 length equals 15 residues. The CDR3 region is CASTPSWTANSPLHF. Here the CDR3 DNA reads TGTGCCAGTACCCCAAGCTGGACTGCTAATTCACCCCTCCACTTT.

This CDR3 is CASNGGPSEETQYF. The CDR3 DNA reads TGCGCCAGCAACGGGGGTCCTAGCGAAGAGACCCAGTACTTC. The chain uses TRBV5-1 and TRBJ2-5; D possibly corresponds to TRBD2 (6 bases). The germline V gene has CDR1 SGHRS and CDR2 YFSETQ. The V end lost 6 bases, the J end lost 3 bases, and 15 bases lay between the germline ends. The length of the CDR3 is 14 residues.

This chain connects TRBV2 to TRBJ1-2; TRBD1 is a possible D gene (6 bases). Germline values: CDR1 SNHLY, CDR2 FYNNEI. The length of the CDR3 is 14 residues. V lost 3 bases and J lost 2, with 10 bases in between. CDR3 sequence: CASSERGGNYGYTF. As DNA, the CDR3 is TGTGCCAGCAGTGAGAGGGGGGGCAACTATGGCTACACCTTC.

This clone has only a few counts. J is TRBJ2-2 and V is TRBV5-1, with D possibly TRBD1 on 6 matching bases. Between the trimmed V and J ends, which lost 7 bases and 6 bases, there was a span of 22 bases. This CDR3 comprises 16 residues. Germline CDR1 is SGHRS and CDR2 is YFSETQ. The CDR3 coding sequence is TGCGCCAGCCACCTCTTTGCAGGGGCGGAGGCCGGGGAGCTGTTTTTT. This encodes CASHLFAGAEAGELFF.

The rearrangement uses TRBV4-2 and TRBJ2-5; 12 bases are a match to TRBD2. V gave up 4 bases and J gave up 2 bases; unmatched junction bases: 5. Germline V CDR1 and CDR2: LGHNA, YNFKEQ. The CDR3 is made up of 16 amino acids. CDR3 residues: CASSRGTSGFQETQYF. Written as DNA, the CDR3 is TGTGCCAGCAGCCGCGGGACTAGCGGGTTTCAAGAGACCCAGTACTTC.

The rearrangement joins TRBV12-3 or TRBV12-4 to TRBJ1-2; TRBD1 matches 8 bases. This CDR3 is built from 13 residues. V trimming: 9 bases; J trimming: 6 bases; junction bases outside the gene matches: 9. The CDR3 spells CASPGTGFDGYTF. The CDR3 DNA sequence: TGTGCCAGTCCCGGGACAGGTTTCGATGGCTACACCTTC.

The chain employs TRBV19 and TRBJ2-5; perhaps TRBD2 as D (5 bases). The ends were cut back, 3 bases at V and 3 bases at J, with 14 bases in the middle. Germline assignment: CDR1 LNHDA and CDR2 SQIVND (reference sequence). The CDR3 covers 15 residues. Here the CDR3 reads CASSMLALVEETQYF. CDR3 DNA sequence: TGTGCCAGTAGTATGTTAGCGCTGGTTGAAGAGACCCAGTACTTC. The whole variable domain, filled in from reference TRBV19 and TRBJ2-5, reads DGGITQSPKYLFRKEGQNVTLSCEQNLNHDAMYWYRQDPGQGLRLIYYSQIVNDFQKGDIAEGYSVSREKKESFPLTVTSAQKNPTAFYLCASSMLALVEETQYFGPGTRLLVL.

This chain connects TRBV6-5 to TRBJ1-6, with a tentative D call TRBD1 (5 bases). The CDR3 has 13 amino acids. Trimming removed 6 bases at V and 8 bases at J, with 11 bases between. Germline CDR1 reads MNHEY; CDR2 reads SVGAGI. Written as DNA, the CDR3 is TGTGCCAGCAGCAGGACGGGGGATTCACCCCTCCACTTT. This sequence encodes CASSRTGDSPLHF.